What follows describes a single T cell receptor beta chain. TCRdb recomputed calls from the 5' RACE reads with MiXCR, one row per CDR3 protein. Among 70,000 or so distinct CDR3 sequences, about 9.4% were seen once, and the ten largest hold around 8%. The data belong to a study of early T cells in non-severe SARS-CoV-2 infection. Study-level information: Bulk RNA isolated from unsorted whole blood underwent sequencing; chains were not paired.

Trimming removed 1 base at V and 6 bases at J, with 16 bases between. The CDR3 contains 16 residues. Germline V gene data show CDR1 as GTSNPN and CDR2 as SVGIG (reference sequence). This TCR came from an adult who was a healthcare worker with PCR-confirmed SARS-CoV-2 infection or an uninfected control (not recorded which). The rearrangement uses TRBV30 and TRBJ1-6; no definite D call. Sequencing used whole blood, obtained at baseline. CDR3 in DNA: TGTGCCTGGAGTGGCCGACAACCGGATTTTAATTCACCCCTCCACTTT. It specifies CAWSGRQPDFNSPLHF.